The next 9 T cell receptor beta chains were all read from a single sample in a study of cytomegalovirus exposure and HLA in healthy donors. PCR amplification relied on 60 Vbeta primers (plus 13 Jbeta primers). Method: immunoSEQ multiplex PCR; TCRdb's copy keeps in-frame clones and lacks some. Of 180,000 or so clones in the sample, about 80% were seen once. The sequenced material came from PBMCs. Receptors were obtained from a woman under 40 in good health and CMV-seronegative.

This clone appeared a single time. The chain recombines TRBV19 with TRBJ2-1, with D possibly TRBD2 on 5 matching bases. Trimming removed 9 bases at V and 0 bases at J, with 9 bases between. Germline V gives CDR1 LNHDA, CDR2 SQIVND (reference sequence). This CDR3 has 13 amino acids. CDR3 in DNA: TGTGCCAGCGGGGTGAGCTCCTACAATGAGCAGTTCTTC. Translating it yields CASGVSSYNEQFF. Drawing the rest from reference TRBV19 and TRBJ2-1, the complete variable domain is DGGITQSPKYLFRKEGQNVTLSCEQNLNHDAMYWYRQDPGQGLRLIYYSQIVNDFQKGDIAEGYSVSREKKESFPLTVTSAQKNPTAFYLCASGVSSYNEQFFGPGTRLTVL.

This clone came up once. J is TRBJ1-5 and V is TRBV7-8; D perhaps matches TRBD1 (5 bases). Germline CDR1 SGHVS, CDR2 FQNEAQ. The CDR3 sequence is 14 residues long. V lost 5 bases, J lost 5 bases, and 13 bases lay in between. The CDR3 DNA reads TGTGCCAGCAGCATAACAGACAGAGATCAGCCCCAGCATTTT. Its translation is CASSITDRDQPQHF.

This chain uses TRBV4-3 with TRBJ2-6, with a weak D call TRBD1 (5 bases). Germline V gives CDR1 LGHNA, CDR2 YSLEER. The CDR3 runs to 16 residues. The ends were cut back, 2 bases at V and 0 bases at J, with 8 bases in the middle. The CDR3 bases are TGCGCCAGCAGCCAAATCAGGGCCTCTGGGGCCAACGTCCTGACTTTC. Translation gives CASSQIRASGANVLTF.

The chain combines TRBV19 with TRBJ2-6; D not certain. Germline assignment: CDR1 LNHDA and CDR2 SQIVND (reference sequence). The V end lost 5 bases, the J end lost 0 bases, and 5 bases lay between the germline ends. The CDR3 consists of 14 residues. CDR3 in DNA: TGTGCCAGTAGTCCGGGCTCTGGGGCCAACGTCCTGACTTTC. Translating it yields CASSPGSGANVLTF.

The chain links TRBV2 to TRBJ2-7; TRBD2 is a possible D gene (7 bases). Germline V gives CDR1 SNHLY, CDR2 FYNNEI. This CDR3 contains 13 residues. The germline V and J ends were trimmed by 4 bases and 3 bases, with 10 bases remaining between them. DNA of the CDR3: TGTGCCAGCAGTGGGGGGGGACACTACGAGCAGTACTTC. Translation gives CASSGGGHYEQYF.

This chain joins TRBV19 and TRBJ2-3, with 10 nucleotides matching TRBD2. The germline CDR1 and CDR2 sequences are LNHDA and SQIVND (reference sequence). This CDR3 region has 15 residues. Trimming at V came to 2 bases and at J to 2 bases, leaving 1 base not matched to a gene. The CDR3 loop reads CASSILAGDTDTQYF. As DNA, the CDR3 is TGTGCCAGTAGTATACTAGCGGGGGACACAGATACGCAGTATTTT.

The J gene is TRBJ2-3, the V gene TRBV7-9; D is undetermined. The germline V gene has CDR1 SEHNR and CDR2 FQNEAQ (reference sequence). V lost 1 base and J 6 bases, leaving 11 bases between the germline ends. The CDR3 sequence is 14 residues long. DNA for the CDR3: TGTGCCAGCAGCTTAGTGAACCCCGGTGATACGCAGTATTTT. Protein sequence: CASSLVNPGDTQYF.

This clone appeared a few times. V usage is TRBV10-1 and J usage is TRBJ2-7; 8 nucleotides match TRBD1. The length of the CDR3 is 16 residues. V lost 1 base, J lost 5 bases, and 10 bases stayed unmatched. The V gene's germline CDR1 is WNHNN and CDR2 SYGVQD (reference sequence). CDR3 in DNA: TGCGCCAGCAGTGAGTATATGGCAGGGGGCATCAACGAGCAGTACTTC. Protein: CASSEYMAGGINEQYF.

This clone was counted only a few times. The chain employs TRBV10-3 and TRBJ1-2, with D unresolved. Trimming pared 7 bases from V and 8 bases from J, leaving 23 bases between. CDR1 and CDR2 (germline): ENHRY, SYGVKD. The CDR3 totals 15 residues. The CDR3 sequence is CAIKQLGQSPTGYTF. The CDR3 DNA follows: TGTGCCATCAAACAATTGGGCCAAAGCCCTACGGGCTACACCTTC.